This T cell receptor (beta chain) was profiled in a study of blood T cell repertoires in COVID-19. Study-level background: Donors in the United States, Italy and Spain gave samples during acute or convalescent COVID-19.

This study enrolled people aged 18 to 89 from about two dozen US geographic areas. Donors were grouped by their self-reported clinical history. Recovered status applied to Cohort 3 donors who had two consecutive negative PCRs. It also applied to those with clearance or with symptom resolution. V was pared by 1 base and J by 7 bases, with 5 bases of the junction left unmatched. From germline, CDR1 is MGHRA and CDR2 YSYEKL. CDR3 length equals 15 residues. The data were produced by immunoSEQ multiplex PCR, yet TCRdb's version contains in-frame clones alone and is incomplete. This sample carries fewer than 350,000 clones, 85% of them seen once, and the ten largest clones take around 2.5%.

The rearrangement joins TRBV4-1 to TRBJ1-5; 9 bases fit TRBD1. Sequencing was carried out using PBMCs or T cells enriched from blood (not recorded which). This TCR came from a woman in her 50s who had recovered from COVID-19. CDR3 loop: CASSQGLQGAQPQHF. CDR3 in DNA: TGCGCCAGCAGCCAAGGCTTACAGGGGGCACAGCCCCAGCATTTT.